This T cell receptor (beta chain) is drawn from a study of beta chain features in type 1 diabetes. TCRB transcripts that were expressed got sequenced, as all of the isolated RNA had been reverse transcribed. Profiled with immunoSEQ multiplex PCR; TCRdb holds only in-frame clones, not every one. The sample includes around 58,000 clones, roughly 60% seen only once; the top ten take 2% to 2.5%. V dropped 4 bases and J dropped 14; count of bases not matched to a gene: 7. The CDR3 runs 12 residues. Germline assignment: CDR1 SEHNR and CDR2 FQNEAQ (reference sequence). Study outcomes and limitations: Patients' naive, central memory and regulatory TCRB repertoires appeared more alike than those of healthy donors.

Regarding this clone: Its specificity is unknown.

The receptor was derived from a woman in her late teens or twenties in good health. This chain links TRBV7-9 with TRBJ2-3, with 9 nucleotides matching TRBD1. Sequenced input: Tregs from blood. CDR3 residues: CASSYDRGSRYF. DNA for the CDR3: TGTGCCAGCAGCTATGACAGGGGGTCAAGGTATTTT.